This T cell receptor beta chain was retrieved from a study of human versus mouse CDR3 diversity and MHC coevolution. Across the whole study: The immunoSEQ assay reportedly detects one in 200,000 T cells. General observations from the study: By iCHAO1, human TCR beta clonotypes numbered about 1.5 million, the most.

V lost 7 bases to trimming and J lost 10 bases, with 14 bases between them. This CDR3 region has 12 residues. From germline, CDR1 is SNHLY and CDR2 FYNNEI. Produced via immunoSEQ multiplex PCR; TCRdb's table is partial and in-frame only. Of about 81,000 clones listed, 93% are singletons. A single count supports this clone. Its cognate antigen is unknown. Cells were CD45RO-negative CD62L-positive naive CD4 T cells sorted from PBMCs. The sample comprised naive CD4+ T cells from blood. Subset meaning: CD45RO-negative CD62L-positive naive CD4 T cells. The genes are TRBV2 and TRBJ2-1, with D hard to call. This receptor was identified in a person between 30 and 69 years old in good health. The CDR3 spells CASTLSVGEQFF. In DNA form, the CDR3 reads TGTGCCAGCACCCTATCCGTGGGCGAGCAGTTCTTC.